The clone carrying this T cell receptor beta chain occurred many times. What it recognizes is unknown. Trimming took off 4 bases at V and 1 base at J, with 12 bases between the two ends. The CDR3 sequence is 15 residues long. The V gene's germline CDR1 is SGHRS and CDR2 YFSETQ. This sample stems from a study of metastatic and nonmetastatic thyroid tumors. TCRdb re-analyzed the PCR reads using MiXCR. The table lists roughly 61,000 clones, more than 3.5% of them singletons. Before thyroid surgery, none of the patients had received any treatment. Overall study results and limits: Significantly higher TCR beta diversity was reportedly seen in malignant thyroid tumors than benign nodules, in blood and tumor.

The chain combines TRBV5-1 with TRBJ2-1; the D is unclear. The sequenced sample consisted of blood. The sequence came from a female donor with papillary thyroid cancer or a benign thyroid nodule (not recorded which). Some clones in this sample may be carry-over from other donors' samples. The DNA of the CDR3 is TGCGCCAGCAGCCCGGTTGTGGGATCCTACAATGAGCAGTTCTTC. This sequence encodes CASSPVVGSYNEQFF.